This TCR beta chain was recovered during a study of beta chain features in type 1 diabetes. At the level of the study: Age, gender and cell yields were similar between patients and healthy donors. There were 95 million to 110 million sorted cells examined across all samples.

Expressed TCRB transcripts were sequenced, since all the RNA that had been isolated was reverse transcribed. Generated by immunoSEQ multiplex PCR, the TCRdb table keeps only in-frame clones and is missing some. The sample shows approximately 160,000 clones, around 8% of them seen only once. This clone was detected only a few times. The antigen is unknown. The study, taken as a whole, reports: Among patients with Type 1 diabetes, TCRB CDR3s were moderately but significantly shorter in every one of the four CD4+ subsets.

The V and J ends lost 6 bases and 3 bases respectively, with 15 bases between them. Germline-derived CDR1 and CDR2 are MNHNS and SASEGT. This CDR3 contains 15 residues. Researchers reported sorting CD4+ naive, central memory, regulatory and stem cell-like memory cells via CD45RO/CCR7/CD25/CD127/CD95/CD27. The receptor's source is a young man in good health. V gene TRBV6-1 combines with J gene TRBJ1-5; D remains ambiguous. The sequencing sample was made of central memory CD4+ T cells from blood. In nucleotides, the CDR3 is TGTGCCAGCAGCTTTCATCGGGGAGACAATCAGCCCCAGCATTTT. This sequence encodes CASSFHRGDNQPQHF.